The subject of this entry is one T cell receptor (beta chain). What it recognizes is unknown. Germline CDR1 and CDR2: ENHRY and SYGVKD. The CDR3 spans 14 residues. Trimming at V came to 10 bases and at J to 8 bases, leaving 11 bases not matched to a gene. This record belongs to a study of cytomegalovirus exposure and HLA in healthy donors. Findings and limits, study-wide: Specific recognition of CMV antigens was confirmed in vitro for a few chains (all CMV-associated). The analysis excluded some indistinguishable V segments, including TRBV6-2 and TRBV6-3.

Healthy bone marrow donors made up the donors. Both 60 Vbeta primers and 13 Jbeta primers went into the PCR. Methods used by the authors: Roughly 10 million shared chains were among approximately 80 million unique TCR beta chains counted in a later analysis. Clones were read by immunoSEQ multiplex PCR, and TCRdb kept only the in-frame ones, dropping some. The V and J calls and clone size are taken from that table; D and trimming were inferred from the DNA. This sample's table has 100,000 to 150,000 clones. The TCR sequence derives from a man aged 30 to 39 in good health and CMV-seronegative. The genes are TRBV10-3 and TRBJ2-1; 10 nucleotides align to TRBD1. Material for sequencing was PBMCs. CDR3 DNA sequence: TGTGCCACCAAGGGCGCGGGGACAGGGGATGAGCAGTTCTTC. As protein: CATKGAGTGDEQFF.